One and the same sample provided the 17 T cell receptor beta chains below, sequenced in a study of blood T cells in healthy people across ages. The second PCR ran about 7 to 12 cycles with a sample-barcoded 5' primer and J-beta primers. TCRdb passed the 5' RACE reads through MiXCR, listing each CDR3 protein once. The repertoire includes around 1.7 million distinct CDR3 sequences, roughly 30% of them detected once, and over 7% sits in the top ten. Sequencing used blood. The receptor set was obtained from a woman between 25 and 40 years old in good health.

There are a few counts of this clonotype. The CDR3 protein is CASSVTGTNEQFF. CDR3 DNA: TGTGCCAGCAGCGTGACAGGGACCAATGAGCAGTTCTTC. The V gene is TRBV28, the J gene TRBJ2-1, with 7 bases identical to TRBD1. There are 13 residues in the CDR3. Per the germline V gene, CDR1 is MDHEN and CDR2 is SYDVKM. V dropped 6 bases and J dropped 6; count of bases not matched to a gene: 5.

This clonotype was detected a few times. V is TRBV5-6 and J is TRBJ2-7, with 8 bases that match TRBD2. The germline V gene encodes CDR1 SGHDT and CDR2 YYEEEE. The CDR3 consists of 13 residues. V shed 7 bases and J 7 bases; nucleotides not matched to a gene: 10. Here the CDR3 reads CASEGHIAGEQYF. CDR3 DNA: TGTGCCAGCGAGGGACACATAGCGGGAGAGCAGTACTTC.

V is TRBV6-2 or TRBV6-3 and J is TRBJ2-3, with D unclear. V lost 6 bases and J 2 bases, leaving 9 bases between the germline ends. The CDR3 is 13 residues long. CDR1 is MNHEY and CDR2 is SVGEGT in the germline V gene. CDR3: CASRYHNTDTQYF. The CDR3 DNA reads as TGTGCCAGCAGATACCATAACACAGATACGCAGTATTTT.

The chain combines TRBV7-2 with TRBJ2-1; 11 positions agree with TRBD2. The CDR3 has 16 amino acids. In germline, CDR1 is SGHTA, CDR2 FQGNSA. The V and J ends lost 1 base and 4 bases, in that order; junction bases with no gene match: 3. CDR3 sequence: CASSLESSGGYNEQFF. CDR3 DNA sequence: TGTGCCAGCAGCTTAGAGTCTAGCGGGGGGTACAATGAGCAGTTCTTC.

This clonotype was observed a few times. This sequence joins TRBV11-2 and TRBJ2-1; TRBD2 matches at 10 bases. This CDR3 comprises 18 residues. The germline V gene encodes CDR1 SGHAT and CDR2 FQNNGV. V was clipped by 1 base and J by 4 bases; unmatched bases: 10. CDR3: CASSLVFSGGSKYNEQFF. CDR3 in DNA: TGTGCCAGCAGCTTAGTTTTTAGCGGGGGGTCCAAATACAATGAGCAGTTCTTC. The variable domain in full, completed from reference TRBV11-2 and TRBJ2-1, reads EAGVAQSPRYKIIEKRQSVAFWCNPISGHATLYWYQQILGQGPKLLIQFQNNGVVDDSQLPKDRFSAERLKGVDSTLKIQPAKLEDSAVYLCASSLVFSGGSKYNEQFFGPGTRLTVL.

The V gene is TRBV2, the J gene TRBJ1-2; D is unresolved. Per germline, CDR1 SNHLY and CDR2 FYNNEI. V shed 6 bases and J shed 5 bases, with 16 bases lying between them. This CDR3 is 14 amino acids long. In DNA form, the CDR3 reads TGTGCCAGCAGCGACCAAGGACCGACTTATGGCTACACCTTC. This encodes CASSDQGPTYGYTF. Filled out from reference TRBV2 and TRBJ1-2, the complete variable domain reads EPEVTQTPSHQVTQMGQEVILRCVPISNHLYFYWYRQILGQKVEFLVSFYNNEISEKSEIFDDQFSVERPDGSNFTLKIRSTKLEDSAMYFCASSDQGPTYGYTFGSGTRLTVV.

DNA for the CDR3: TGTGCCAGTTCCTCGGGGCGGACCGAAAACATTCAGTACTTC. Translation: CASSSGRTENIQYF. The V gene is TRBV12-3 or TRBV12-4, the J gene TRBJ2-4; D may be TRBD1 or TRBD2 (5 bases each). Between the trimmed V and J ends, which lost 9 bases and 5 bases, there was a span of 17 bases. This CDR3 region has 14 residues.

The chain employs TRBV7-9 and TRBJ2-7, with 9 bases identical to TRBD1. Unmatched junction bases numbered 5, after V lost 5 bases and J lost 0 bases. There are 15 residues in the CDR3. The germline CDR1 and CDR2 sequences are SEHNR and FQNEAQ (reference sequence). CDR3 region: CASSVSGQGSYEQYF. CDR3 in DNA: TGTGCCAGCAGCGTTTCGGGACAGGGCTCCTACGAGCAGTACTTC.

This clonotype was counted many times. This chain connects TRBV10-2 to TRBJ2-7, with 9 bases that match TRBD1. Germline CDR1 WSHSY, CDR2 SAAADI. The CDR3 loop spans 14 amino acids. V gave up 6 bases and J gave up 2 bases; unmatched junction bases: 5. CDR3 DNA: TGCGCCAGCAGGGGACAGGGTTTGACCTACGAGCAGTACTTC. It encodes CASRGQGLTYEQYF.

The chain joins TRBV29-1 to TRBJ1-1; unclear D gene. CDR1 and CDR2 from the germline V gene are SQVTM and ANQGSEA. The CDR3 has 13 residues. In DNA form, the CDR3 reads TGCGGACTACCCCGGCGGATGAACACTGAAGCTTTCTTT. Translated, it gives CGLPRRMNTEAFF.

Worth noting for this clonotype: Its ends do not fully match the called genes, so a read error is possible. The chain is built from TRBV12-3 or TRBV12-4 and TRBJ2-5; D is unclear. There are 14 residues in the CDR3. CDR3 in amino acids: CAGSLESSRAAQYF. The CDR3 DNA reads as TGTGCCGGCAGTTTAGAGTCTAGTAGGGCGGCCCAGTACTTC.

This clonotype was seen ten or more times. This sequence joins TRBV6-5 and TRBJ1-2; D possibly corresponds to TRBD1 (6 bases). Trimming took 6 bases from V and 2 from J, leaving 10 bases between them. CDR3 size: 13 residues. Germline assignment: CDR1 MNHEY and CDR2 SVGAGI. CDR3 DNA: TGTGCCAGCAGCAGGGGACCGAACTATGGCTACACCTTC. The encoded protein is CASSRGPNYGYTF.

The table lists this clonotype with a few counts. DNA for the CDR3: TGCGCCAGCAGCCAAGAACGTAGCGGGGATACGCAGTATTTT. This codes for CASSQERSGDTQYF. The chain employs TRBV4-1 and TRBJ2-3; 7 nucleotides agree with TRBD2. The CDR3 runs to 14 residues. V dropped 0 bases and J dropped 6; count of bases not matched to a gene: 3. Per germline, CDR1 MGHRA and CDR2 YSYEKL.

This clonotype has a count of ten or more. The gene calls are TRBV18 and TRBJ2-7; D is ambiguous. The germline V gene has CDR1 KGHSH and CDR2 LQKENI. The CDR3 consists of 12 residues. Trimming removed 3 bases from V and 5 bases from J, with 8 bases in between. The CDR3 bases are TGTGCCAGCTCACCGTCGTCCCACGAGCAGTACTTC. It yields the protein CASSPSSHEQYF.

This clonotype has ten or more counts. The J gene is TRBJ2-7, the V gene TRBV29-1; D unresolved. Germline lookup yields CDR1 SQVTM and CDR2 ANQGSEA. The CDR3 loop spans 13 amino acids. Trimming pared 2 bases from V and 0 bases from J, leaving 8 bases between. CDR3 coding DNA: TGCAGCGTTGAAAATCCCTACTCCTACGAGCAGTACTTC. It encodes CSVENPYSYEQYF.

This clonotype was observed at least ten times. This chain joins TRBV29-1 and TRBJ1-1; 9 bases are shared with TRBD1. Germline CDR1 SQVTM, CDR2 ANQGSEA. With 7 bases clipped from V and 4 bases from J, the junction kept 7 bases outside the gene matches. The CDR3 runs 13 residues. CDR3 nucleotide sequence: TGCAGCGGATGGACAGGGGTGGCCACTGAAGCTTTCTTT. Its translation is CSGWTGVATEAFF.

This clonotype was seen once. This may be a read error: a much more frequent sequence differs by one nucleotide. In nucleotides, the CDR3 is TGTGCCAGCAGCAATAGCGGGAGGGCGCTCGGCAAGCAGTACTTC. This translates into CASSNSGRALGKQYF. The genes are TRBV7-2 and TRBJ2-7; 11 bases match TRBD2. CDR1 and CDR2 from the germline V gene are SGHTA and FQGNSA. Trimming removed 5 bases from V and 8 bases from J; junction bases left unmatched: 11. The CDR3 consists of 15 residues.